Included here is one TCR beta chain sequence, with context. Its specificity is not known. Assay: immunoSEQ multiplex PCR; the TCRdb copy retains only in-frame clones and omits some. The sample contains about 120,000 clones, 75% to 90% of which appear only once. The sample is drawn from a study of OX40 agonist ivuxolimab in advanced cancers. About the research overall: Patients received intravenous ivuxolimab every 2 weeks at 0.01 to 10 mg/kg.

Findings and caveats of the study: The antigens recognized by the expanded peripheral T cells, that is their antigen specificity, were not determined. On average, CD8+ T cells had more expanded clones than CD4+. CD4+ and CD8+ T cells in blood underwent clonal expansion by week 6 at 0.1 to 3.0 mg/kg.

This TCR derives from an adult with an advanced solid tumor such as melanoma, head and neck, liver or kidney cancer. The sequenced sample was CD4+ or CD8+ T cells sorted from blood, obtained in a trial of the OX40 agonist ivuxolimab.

As DNA, the CDR3 is TGTGCCAGCAGTTCCGTGGCAACTAATGAAAAACTGTTTTTT. Protein product: CASSSVATNEKLFF. The V gene is TRBV27, the J gene TRBJ1-4; D unresolved. The CDR3 is 14 amino acids. V dropped 4 bases and J dropped 0 bases, with 6 bases sitting between them. Germline loops: CDR1 MNHEY, CDR2 SMNVEV (reference sequence). Combining the CDR3 with reference TRBV27 and TRBJ1-4 gives the whole variable domain EAQVTQNPRYLITVTGKKLTVTCSQNMNHEYMSWYRQDPGLGLRQIYYSMNVEVTDKGDVPEGYKVSRKEKRNFPLILESPSPNQTSLYFCASSSVATNEKLFFGSGTQLSVL.